Following are 9 T cell receptor beta chains from one sample sequenced in a study of OX40 agonist ivuxolimab in advanced cancers. Measured with immunoSEQ multiplex PCR; TCRdb has only the in-frame clones, and not every one. Among about 27,000 clones listed, more than 75% were seen once. The specimen was CD4+ or CD8+ T cells sorted from blood, collected in a trial of the OX40 agonist ivuxolimab. The receptors come from an adult with an advanced solid tumor such as melanoma, head and neck, liver or kidney cancer.

The sample holds a few counts of this clone. The chain carries TRBV19 and TRBJ1-1, with no clear D. The CDR3 has 13 residues. The V end was cut by 1 base, the J end by 1 base, with 4 bases between. Germline V lookup: CDR1 LNHDA, CDR2 SQIVND (reference sequence). The CDR3 is CASSIAPNTEAFF. DNA for the CDR3: TGTGCCAGTAGTATAGCTCCGAACACTGAAGCTTTCTTT.

This chain's CDR3 is CASSQRGGSGTVENIQYF. The CDR3 DNA is TGTGCCAGCAGTCAAAGGGGGGGCTCCGGGACCGTTGAAAACATTCAGTACTTC. The chain has TRBV2 and TRBJ2-4, with D possibly being TRBD2 (7 bases). Germline loops: CDR1 SNHLY, CDR2 FYNNEI. CDR3 size: 18 residues. V lost 5 bases and J lost 5, with 25 bases in between.

The chain employs TRBV15 and TRBJ1-2; D uncertain. The CDR3 is made up of 12 amino acids. Germline values: CDR1 LNHNV, CDR2 YYDKDF (reference sequence). Trimming cost V 0 bases and J 8 bases, with 7 bases left between them. The CDR3 DNA sequence: TGTGCCACCAGCAGAGAGATGGGGGGCTACACCTTC. Encoded protein: CATSREMGGYTF.

J is TRBJ2-7 and V is TRBV9, with 7 bases aligning to TRBD2. This CDR3 has 20 amino acids. V was clipped by 4 bases and J by 1 base; unmatched bases: 23. Germline values: CDR1 SGDLS, CDR2 YYNGEE. CDR3 amino acids: CASSPKWGIRGETGSYEQYF. The CDR3 DNA sequence: TGTGCCAGCAGCCCCAAGTGGGGGATTCGGGGGGAGACCGGGTCCTACGAGCAGTACTTC.

V and J are TRBV9 and TRBJ1-3; D ambiguous. V lost 0 bases and J lost 8, with 9 bases in between. Germline values: CDR1 SGDLS, CDR2 YYNGEE. The CDR3 loop spans 13 amino acids. The chain's CDR3 is CASSVALFDTIYF. The CDR3 nucleotides are TGTGCCAGCAGCGTAGCTTTATTTGACACCATATATTTT.

J is TRBJ2-7 and V is TRBV6-1; the match to TRBD2 covers 11 bases. Germline CDR1 is MNHNS and CDR2 is SASEGT. J lost 2 bases, V lost 6 bases, and 3 bases had no gene match. This CDR3 comprises 14 residues. The CDR3 nucleotides read TGTGCCAGCAGAGTAGCGGGGGGGACCTACGAGCAGTACTTC. This gives the protein CASRVAGGTYEQYF.

The gene calls are TRBV4-3 and TRBJ1-1; a weak D match, TRBD1 (5 bases). This CDR3 has 14 residues. The ends were cut back, 1 base at V and 3 bases at J, with 9 bases in the middle. In germline, CDR1 is LGHNA, CDR2 YSLEER. The CDR3 coding sequence is TGCGCCAGCAGCCAAGGGGACGGTGACACTGAAGCTTTCTTT. It yields the protein CASSQGDGDTEAFF.

The chain combines TRBV27 with TRBJ2-5; D is unclear. CDR1 and CDR2 from the germline V gene are MNHEY and SMNVEV (reference sequence). Trimming shortened V by 6 bases and J by 1 base, and 9 bases separated the two germline ends. This CDR3 has 13 residues. The CDR3 region has the DNA TGTGCCAGCAGGCCGGCAAGCCAAGAGACCCAGTACTTC. Translating gives CASRPASQETQYF.

V and J are TRBV28 and TRBJ2-3, with D tentatively TRBD2 (6 bases). This CDR3 spans 16 amino acids. Germline V gene data show CDR1 as MDHEN and CDR2 as SYDVKM. Trimming cost V 2 bases and J 2 bases, with 14 bases left between them. CDR3 in DNA: TGTGCCAGCAGTTTAGCCGGGACTCGAGACACAGATACGCAGTATTTT. It specifies CASSLAGTRDTDTQYF. The full variable domain, completed using reference TRBV28 and TRBJ2-3, is DVKVTQSSRYLVKRTGEKVFLECVQDMDHENMFWYRQDPGLGLRLIYFSYDVKMKEKGDIPEGYSVSREKKERFSLILESASTNQTSMYLCASSLAGTRDTDTQYFGPGTRLTVL.